Listed below are T cell receptor beta chains from one sample, sequenced in a study of vaccination effects on CD4 cells after COVID-19. Assay used: immunoSEQ multiplex PCR; TCRdb lists only in-frame clones, some missing. The data hold about 69,000 clones, with around two thirds observed a single time. No antigen is known for these receptors. The sample in question was CD4+ T cells from PBMCs cultured with HCoV-229E spike peptides, obtained after COVID-19 vaccination. The receptors were sampled from a human donor who received a COVID-19 vaccine. CDR3s include the opening cysteine and the closing phenylalanine or tryptophan. The order of the fields is D gene, V gene, J gene, clone size, CDR3 DNA, CDR3 protein. The D gene is left open where the match is weak. Only some rows state a clone size, as once, few, many or a class for expanded clones.

d_call: TRBD1; v_call: TRBV4-3; j_call: TRBJ2-6; clone_size: NA; cdr3_nt: TGCGCCAGCAGCCAAGTCAGGACAGGGTCTGGGGCCAACGTCCTGACTTTC; cdr3_aa: CASSQVRTGSGANVLTF
d_call: NA; v_call: TRBV19; j_call: TRBJ2-5; clone_size: NA; cdr3_nt: TGTGCCAGCAGACAGGGAGGGGCAGAGACCCAGTACTTC; cdr3_aa: CASRQGGAETQYF
d_call: TRBD2; v_call: TRBV18; j_call: TRBJ2-3; clone_size: NA; cdr3_nt: TGTGCCAGCTCGCCGGGGGGGGGCACAGATACGCAGTATTTT; cdr3_aa: CASSPGGGTDTQYF
d_call: NA; v_call: TRBV5-6; j_call: TRBJ1-1; clone_size: NA; cdr3_nt: TGTGCCAGCAGCTTCGAACACCGATGGGGGGACACTGAAGCTTTCTTT; cdr3_aa: CASSFEHRWGDTEAFF
d_call: NA; v_call: TRBV19; j_call: TRBJ2-2; clone_size: NA; cdr3_nt: TGTGCCAGTAGTATTGGGGTTTCGAACACCGGGGAGCTGTTTTTT; cdr3_aa: CASSIGVSNTGELFF
d_call: TRBD1; v_call: TRBV5-5; j_call: TRBJ2-3; clone_size: NA; cdr3_nt: TGTGCCAGCAGCGGGAGACCGGGACAGGGGGCGGATACGCAGTATTTT; cdr3_aa: CASSGRPGQGADTQYF
d_call: NA; v_call: TRBV19; j_call: TRBJ1-6; clone_size: few; cdr3_nt: TGTGCCAGTAGTATAGCTGTTAGCGATTCACCCCTCCACTTT; cdr3_aa: CASSIAVSDSPLHF
d_call: NA; v_call: TRBV27; j_call: TRBJ1-4; clone_size: NA; cdr3_nt: TGTGCCAGCAGTTTCCCACAGGGTGGCGAAAAACTGTTTTTT; cdr3_aa: CASSFPQGGEKLFF
d_call: TRBD2; v_call: TRBV5-1; j_call: TRBJ2-1; clone_size: NA; cdr3_nt: TGCGCCAGCAGCTTCCCCGGCCCTGATTCTAGCGGCGATTACAATGAGCAGTTCTTC; cdr3_aa: CASSFPGPDSSGDYNEQFF
d_call: NA; v_call: TRBV11-2; j_call: TRBJ1-1; clone_size: NA; cdr3_nt: TGTGCCAGCAGTACGGCGGCTGAAGCTTTCTTT; cdr3_aa: CASSTAAEAFF
d_call: NA; v_call: TRBV7-2; j_call: TRBJ1-3; clone_size: once; cdr3_nt: TGTGCCAGCAGCTTTAACGGTGACTCTGGAAACACCATATATTTT; cdr3_aa: CASSFNGDSGNTIYF
d_call: NA; v_call: TRBV10-1; j_call: TRBJ1-3; clone_size: NA; cdr3_nt: TGCGCCAGCAGCCTCAGCCTCGGAGACACCATATATTTT; cdr3_aa: CASSLSLGDTIYF
d_call: NA; v_call: TRBV2; j_call: TRBJ2-2; clone_size: NA; cdr3_nt: TGTGCCAGCAATCGGGCACTGAACACCGGGGAGCTGTTTTTT; cdr3_aa: CASNRALNTGELFF
d_call: NA; v_call: TRBV28; j_call: TRBJ1-2; clone_size: once; cdr3_nt: TGTGCCAGCAGTCCTCTGACAGTGTATGGCTACACCTTC; cdr3_aa: CASSPLTVYGYTF
d_call: NA; v_call: TRBV5-1; j_call: TRBJ1-4; clone_size: once; cdr3_nt: TGCGCCAGCAGCCCCCAACAACGAACTAATGAAAAACTGTTTTTT; cdr3_aa: CASSPQQRTNEKLFF
d_call: NA; v_call: TRBV24-1; j_call: TRBJ1-2; clone_size: NA; cdr3_nt: TGTGCCACCAGCGGACAGCTCGACTATGGCTACACCTTC; cdr3_aa: CATSGQLDYGYTF
d_call: TRBD1; v_call: TRBV5-1; j_call: TRBJ2-4; clone_size: NA; cdr3_nt: TGCGCCAGCAGACCAATACAGGGGGCAGGGGCCAAAAACATTCAGTACTTC; cdr3_aa: CASRPIQGAGAKNIQYF
d_call: TRBD1; v_call: TRBV4-2; j_call: TRBJ2-1; clone_size: few; cdr3_nt: TGTGCCAGCAGCCCAACCGGGACAGGACTCAATGAGCAGTTCTTC; cdr3_aa: CASSPTGTGLNEQFF
d_call: NA; v_call: TRBV5-1; j_call: TRBJ2-2; clone_size: NA; cdr3_nt: TGCGCCAGCGGCATGGGCGGGGGCCTGAACACCGGGGAGCTGTTTTTT; cdr3_aa: CASGMGGGLNTGELFF
d_call: NA; v_call: TRBV7-3; j_call: TRBJ2-2; clone_size: NA; cdr3_nt: TGTGCCAGCAGCTTAATCCAAACCGGGGAGCTGTTTTTT; cdr3_aa: CASSLIQTGELFF
d_call: TRBD1; v_call: TRBV5-1; j_call: TRBJ2-3; clone_size: NA; cdr3_nt: TGCGCCAGCAGTAACGGACAGGGGAGCACAGATACGCAGTATTTT; cdr3_aa: CASSNGQGSTDTQYF
d_call: NA; v_call: TRBV2; j_call: TRBJ1-2; clone_size: NA; cdr3_nt: TGTGCCAGCAGCCGGGTCGCCGATATTAACTATGGCTACACCTTC; cdr3_aa: CASSRVADINYGYTF